This entry describes one T cell receptor beta chain. Its antigen is as yet unknown. The CDR3 loop spans 16 amino acids. J lost 6 bases, V lost 6 bases, and 11 bases had no gene match. Germline V lookup: CDR1 LNHDA, CDR2 SQIVND (reference sequence). The method was immunoSEQ multiplex PCR; TCRdb's version includes in-frame clones alone and lacks a portion of them. The data show more than 85,000 clones, over 85% seen once. The data derive from a study of graft-versus-host responses after intestinal transplantation. Study information: Every recipient had anti-thymocyte globulin induction and about three years of tacrolimus plus steroids.

The J gene is TRBJ2-2, the V gene TRBV19; 9 bases match TRBD1. This sample comprised unstimulated CD8+ T cells sorted from spleen or lymph node cells, obtained before intestinal transplant. The clonotype originates from a human donor who received an intestinal transplant. The CDR3 DNA reads as TGTGCCAGTAGGTCAACAGGGGGCAGGTTAGCCGGGGAGCTGTTTTTT. Translated, it gives CASRSTGGRLAGELFF.